This TCR beta chain was profiled in a study of vaccination effects on CD4 cells after COVID-19. Study-wide context: Following the second dose by a median of 72 days, the post-vaccine samples were obtained. The study's findings and limits: Infection- and vaccine-induced clones contracted markedly late after vaccination. The study enrolled few convalescent patients and sampled no early post-infection timepoints.

Profiled with immunoSEQ multiplex PCR; TCRdb holds only in-frame clones, not every one. The table includes more than 9,500 clones, about 65% detected once. Note on this clone: Its antigen is unknown.

The V gene's germline CDR1 is MGHRA and CDR2 YSYEKL. The length of the CDR3 is 13 residues. The V gene end was trimmed by 4 bases and the J gene end by 4 bases; junction bases not matched to a gene: 3. ViraFEST expansion of antigen-specific CD4+ T cells with viral peptide pools preceded sequencing. Upon completion of about 10 days in culture, CD4+ T cells were isolated. Each participant received a vaccine that was either BNT162b2 or mRNA-1273, given as two doses. On days 3 and 7, fresh IL-2 medium replaced half the medium. This sequence was found in a human donor who received a COVID-19 vaccine. The chain joins TRBV4-1 to TRBJ2-5, with TRBD1 matching over 7 bases. The sample in question was CD4+ T cells from PBMCs cultured with SARS-CoV-2 spike peptides, obtained after COVID-19 vaccination. As DNA, the CDR3 is TGCGCCAGCAGCCGAGGGGGCGTAGAGACCCAGTACTTC. Amino acids: CASSRGGVETQYF.